The 14 T cell receptor beta chains in this list originate from one sample, sequenced in a study of response to subunit inactivated influenza vaccine. TCRdb itself ran the RT-PCR reads through MiXCR, one entry per CDR3 protein. This table holds some 500,000 distinct CDR3 sequences, about 25% found once. The input for sequencing was CD4+ T cells sorted from PBMCs, taken 5 days after vaccination. All receptors derive from a man aged 45-65 years who received an inactivated influenza vaccine.

This clonotype has a handful of counts. The chain uses TRBV28 and TRBJ2-2; perhaps D is TRBD1 or TRBD2 (5 bases each). The CDR3 spans 18 residues. Trimming cost V 5 bases and J 2 bases, with 21 bases left between them. Germline CDR1 MDHEN, CDR2 SYDVKM. CDR3 sequence: CASSPNPGQLLNTGELFF. The CDR3 nucleotides read TGTGCCAGCAGTCCCAATCCGGGGCAGCTGCTTAACACCGGGGAGCTGTTTTTT.

This clonotype was recorded a few times. The V gene is TRBV6-2 or TRBV6-3, the J gene TRBJ2-2, with D tentatively TRBD2 (6 bases). V was clipped by 7 bases and J by 6 bases, with 15 bases between them. The CDR3 runs 14 residues. Germline V gene data show CDR1 as MNHEY and CDR2 as SVGEGT. The CDR3 sequence is CASTLSGVAGELFF. CDR3 nucleotides: TGTGCCAGCACCCTCTCGGGAGTGGCCGGGGAGCTGTTTTTT.

This clonotype was found once. V is TRBV12-3 or TRBV12-4 and J is TRBJ2-3, with D possibly TRBD2 on 6 matching bases. Trimming shortened V by 6 bases and J by 2 bases, and 15 bases separated the two germline ends. The CDR3 spans 15 residues. The DNA of the CDR3 is TGTGCCAGCAGCCCCGCGGGGTTCCTCACAGATACGCAGTATTTT. It yields the protein CASSPAGFLTDTQYF.

The chain uses TRBV20-1 and TRBJ2-1; 12 bases are shared with TRBD2. Losses at the gene ends were 1 base for V and 4 bases for J; bases not matched to a gene: 23. The CDR3 is made up of 22 amino acids. Germline V gene data show CDR1 as DFQATT and CDR2 as SNEGSKA (reference sequence). The CDR3 DNA is TGCAGTGCTAGAGTTTCCCTAGCGGGGGGGAATCACTTAGTCTCGACTTACAATGAGCAGTTCTTC. This encodes CSARVSLAGGNHLVSTYNEQFF.

The CDR3 spells CASSDWGLAQHF. DNA for the CDR3: TGTGCCAGCAGTGACTGGGGGTTGGCCCAGCATTTT. The rearrangement links TRBV6-1 to TRBJ1-5; possibly TRBD1 for D (5 bases). From germline, CDR1 is MNHNS and CDR2 SASEGT. The CDR3 runs to 12 residues. The V and J ends lost 3 bases and 11 bases respectively, with 11 bases between them.

Of note for this clonotype: Given a much more abundant clone one base away, this may be a read error. This sequence joins TRBV5-1 and TRBJ2-1; D ambiguous. The CDR3 contains 11 residues. Germline CDR1 is SGHRS and CDR2 is YFSETQ. This chain's CDR3 is CASTLFNEQFF. Here the CDR3 DNA reads TGCGCCAGCACCTTGTTCAATGAGCAGTTCTTC.

The CDR3 spells CASSLWGGTVRDTQYF. Written as DNA, the CDR3 is TGTGCCAGCAGTTTATGGGGGGGGACTGTCCGGGATACGCAGTATTTT. The rearrangement joins TRBV28 to TRBJ2-3; 7 bases agree with TRBD2. Trimming at V came to 0 bases and at J to 6 bases, leaving 9 bases not matched to a gene. Germline CDR1 and CDR2: MDHEN and SYDVKM. The CDR3 length is 16 residues.

The genes are TRBV7-8 and TRBJ1-2, with D hard to call. The CDR3 spans 15 residues. Deletions cut 5 bases from V and 4 bases from J, with 17 bases between. Germline V gene lookup returns CDR1 SGHVS and CDR2 FQNEAQ. The CDR3 is CASSPRRVVPYGYTF. Written as DNA, the CDR3 is TGTGCCAGCAGCCCAAGGAGGGTAGTACCCTATGGCTACACCTTC.

The J gene is TRBJ1-4, the V gene TRBV7-2, with a tentative D call TRBD1 (6 bases). Germline CDR1 SGHTA, CDR2 FQGNSA. The CDR3 has 13 residues. Trimming removed 4 bases at V and 8 bases at J, with 11 bases between. CDR3 loop: CASSSLTGEKLFF. CDR3 DNA: TGTGCCAGCAGCTCTCTGACAGGAGAAAAACTGTTTTTT. Based on the CDR3 plus reference TRBV7-2 and TRBJ1-4, the full variable domain is GAGVSQSPSNKVTEKGKDVELRCDPISGHTALYWYRQSLGQGLEFLIYFQGNSAPDKSGLPSDRFSAERTGGSVSTLTIQRTQQEDSAVYLCASSSLTGEKLFFGSGTQLSVL.

This clonotype was counted between two and nine times. This chain joins TRBV6-2 or TRBV6-3 and TRBJ1-3; 7 bases line up with TRBD1. V shed 8 bases and J 11 bases; nucleotides not matched to a gene: 15. The CDR3 runs 14 residues. Germline values: CDR1 MNHEY, CDR2 SVGEGT. The CDR3 loop reads CASVWGQRTGAIYF. The CDR3 DNA sequence: TGTGCCAGCGTCTGGGGACAGCGTACGGGGGCCATATATTTT.

This chain joins TRBV4-3 and TRBJ2-3; 8 bases align to TRBD2. The germline gives CDR1 LGHNA, CDR2 YSLEER. The ends lost 1 base at V and 6 bases at J; junction bases unmatched: 9. The CDR3 is 16 residues long. The CDR3, as DNA: TGCGCCAGCAGCCAAGGGAACGGGGGGGCCTTGGATACGCAGTATTTT. Amino acids: CASSQGNGGALDTQYF.

V gene TRBV15 combines with J gene TRBJ2-1; TRBD1 or TRBD2 may be the D gene (5 bases each). V was trimmed by 7 bases and J by 9 bases, leaving 25 bases between them. The germline V gene has CDR1 LNHNV and CDR2 YYDKDF (reference sequence). This CDR3 contains 16 residues. Written as DNA, the CDR3 is TGTGCCACCAACCAAGGCCTGGGGGTCCCTATTGGTGAGCAGTTCTTC. Amino acids: CATNQGLGVPIGEQFF.

This clonotype was seen a few times. This chain connects TRBV6-2 or TRBV6-3 to TRBJ2-7; D call uncertain. Germline V CDR1 and CDR2: MNHEY, SVGEGT. The CDR3 is 15 amino acids. Trimming left V 7 bases short and J 0 bases short, with 16 bases between. This chain's CDR3 is CASTFRARVSYEQYF. The CDR3 DNA reads as TGTGCCAGCACCTTTAGGGCCCGGGTCTCCTACGAGCAGTACTTC.

The J gene is TRBJ2-3, the V gene TRBV20-1; D is unresolved. Deletions cut 0 bases from V and 1 base from J, with 8 bases between. The CDR3 consists of 14 residues. Per germline, CDR1 DFQATT and CDR2 SNEGSKA (reference sequence). Here the CDR3 DNA reads TGCAGTGCTAGAGAGGACGGCCGCACAGATACGCAGTATTTT. It is translated as CSAREDGRTDTQYF.